Each of the 30 T cell receptor beta chains below was sequenced from the same sample in a study of cytomegalovirus exposure and HLA in healthy donors. This PCR relied on a set of 60 Vbeta primers and 13 Jbeta primers. The table came from immunoSEQ multiplex PCR; TCRdb's copy has only in-frame clones and leaves some out. This sample carries 200,000 or so clones, 75% to 90% of them seen once, and the ten largest clones take 6.5%. The sample comprised PBMCs. The receptors originated from a woman in her fifties or sixties in good health and CMV-seropositive.

V is TRBV6-5 and J is TRBJ2-5, with 8 bases matching TRBD2. J was trimmed by 2 bases and V by 0 bases; bases with no gene match: 5. CDR3 length equals 16 residues. CDR1 and CDR2 (germline): MNHEY, SVGAGI. This chain's CDR3 is CASSYSRIAGQETQYF. The CDR3 DNA sequence: TGTGCCAGCAGTTACTCAAGGATAGCGGGACAAGAGACCCAGTACTTC.

The chain recombines TRBV29-1 with TRBJ2-5; weak D call: TRBD1 (5 bases). V lost 5 bases, J lost 2 bases, and 9 bases lay in between. The CDR3 has 12 residues. Per germline, CDR1 SQVTM and CDR2 ANQGSEA. In DNA form, the CDR3 reads TGCAGCGTTCAAACAGGACAAGAGACCCAGTACTTC. The encoded protein is CSVQTGQETQYF.

V is TRBV5-4 and J is TRBJ2-5; TRBD1 matches 8 bases. V shed 4 bases and J 4 bases; nucleotides not matched to a gene: 3. Germline CDR1 reads SGHNT; CDR2 reads YYREEE (reference sequence). The CDR3 consists of 13 residues. The CDR3 DNA reads as TGTGCCAGCAGCCGCGACAGGGGAGAGACCCAGTACTTC. This translates into CASSRDRGETQYF.

This clone was recorded once. The V and J genes are TRBV28 and TRBJ1-1; 11 positions agree with TRBD1. The germline CDR1 and CDR2 sequences are MDHEN and SYDVKM. Trimming at V came to 6 bases and at J to 4 bases, leaving 4 bases not matched to a gene. The length of the CDR3 is 14 residues. CDR3 protein: CASSGQGAVTEAFF. As DNA, the CDR3 is TGTGCCAGCAGCGGACAGGGGGCAGTCACTGAAGCTTTCTTT.

This chain joins TRBV4-3 and TRBJ1-5, with D unclear. Deletions cut 2 bases from V and 3 bases from J, with 14 bases between. This CDR3 region has 16 residues. Germline CDR1 and CDR2: LGHNA and YSLEER. The CDR3 region is CASSQRAGLTNQPQHF. Here the CDR3 DNA reads TGCGCCAGCAGCCAACGTGCAGGACTGACCAATCAGCCCCAGCATTTT.

In its sample, this clone was seen a few times. The CDR3 here is CASSPLTGANTEAFF. As DNA, the CDR3 is TGTGCCAGTAGCCCTCTGACAGGAGCGAACACTGAAGCTTTCTTT. The chain couples TRBV19 to TRBJ1-1; perhaps TRBD1 as D (6 bases). The V gene lost 6 bases and the J gene lost 1 base, with 15 bases spanning the gap. CDR3 length equals 15 residues. CDR1 is LNHDA, CDR2 SQIVND, per germline (reference sequence). The full variable domain, completed using reference TRBV19 and TRBJ1-1, is DGGITQSPKYLFRKEGQNVTLSCEQNLNHDAMYWYRQDPGQGLRLIYYSQIVNDFQKGDIAEGYSVSREKKESFPLTVTSAQKNPTAFYLCASSPLTGANTEAFFGQGTRLTVV.

This chain joins TRBV5-6 and TRBJ1-1; maybe TRBD1 (6 bases). The CDR3 totals 14 residues. Trimming removed 1 base from V and 9 bases from J, with 16 bases in between. Germline-derived CDR1 and CDR2 are SGHDT and YYEEEE. The CDR3 DNA is TGTGCCAGCAGCTTGCAGGGGCGGTGGAGCCAAGCTTTCTTT. Its protein is CASSLQGRWSQAFF. Looking up the rest from reference TRBV5-6 and TRBJ1-1 gives the full variable domain: DAGVTQSPTHLIKTRGQQVTLRCSPKSGHDTVSWYQQALGQGPQFIFQYYEEEERQRGNFPDRFSGHQFPNYSSELNVNALLLGDSALYLCASSLQGRWSQAFFGQGTRLTVV.

As concerns this clone: At one end the junction does not follow the germline gene, possibly because of a read error. The V gene is TRBV4-1, the J gene TRBJ2-6; a possible D gene is TRBD1 (5 bases). Germline V gene data show CDR1 as MGHRA and CDR2 as YSYEKL. CDR3 size: 20 residues. CDR3 loop: CASSQVEERPIFSGANGLTF. The CDR3 bases are TGCGCCAGCAGCCAAGTTGAGGAAAGACCCATATTCTCTGGGGCCAACGGCCTGACTTTC.

The CDR3 region has the DNA TGTGCCCACCTCCAGGGTTTAGGCACAGATACGCAGTATTTT. Translation gives CAHLQGLGTDTQYF. V usage is TRBV6-5 and J usage is TRBJ2-3; a weak D match, TRBD1 (5 bases). CDR1 and CDR2 from the germline V gene are MNHEY and SVGAGI. Deletions cut 11 bases from V and 1 base from J, with 16 bases between. This CDR3 spans 14 amino acids.

The CDR3 sequence is CAIQGAIYEQYF. DNA of the CDR3: TGTGCCATACAGGGGGCAATCTACGAGCAGTACTTC. This rearrangement joins TRBV28 to TRBJ2-7, with 9 positions matching TRBD1. V dropped 10 bases and J dropped 3; count of bases not matched to a gene: 4. The germline CDR1 and CDR2 sequences are MDHEN and SYDVKM. This CDR3 comprises 12 residues.

This chain uses TRBV5-1 with TRBJ2-2, with TRBD1 identical over 8 bases. CDR1 SGHRS and CDR2 YFSETQ come from the germline V gene. V dropped 6 bases and J dropped 2; count of bases not matched to a gene: 3. The CDR3 consists of 14 residues. CDR3: CASTDRGNTGELFF. The CDR3 bases are TGCGCCAGCACCGACAGGGGTAACACCGGGGAGCTGTTTTTT.

V usage is TRBV4-3 and J usage is TRBJ2-1; TRBD2 is a possible D gene (5 bases). Trimming removed 0 bases at V and 6 bases at J, with 12 bases between. There are 15 residues in the CDR3. CDR1 LGHNA and CDR2 YSLEER come from the germline V gene. DNA of the CDR3: TGCGCCAGCAGCCAAGATCTGGCTAGCCTCAATGAGCAGTTCTTC. Its protein is CASSQDLASLNEQFF.

The chain links TRBV2 to TRBJ1-2, with 8 bases identical to TRBD1. The CDR3 is 14 amino acids. The trim removed 4 bases at V and 7 bases at J, leaving 8 bases unmatched. Germline lookup yields CDR1 SNHLY and CDR2 FYNNEI. The CDR3 region is CASSGANRGIGYTF. DNA of the CDR3: TGTGCCAGCAGTGGGGCGAACAGGGGGATTGGCTACACCTTC.

The rearrangement joins TRBV11-2 to TRBJ2-5, with D possibly matching TRBD1 (5 bases). CDR3 length: 14 residues. The germline V gene encodes CDR1 SGHAT and CDR2 FQNNGV. V dropped 2 bases and J dropped 1 base, with 8 bases sitting between them. CDR3 loop: CASSLSRVQETQYF. In nucleotides, the CDR3 is TGTGCCAGCAGCTTATCCAGGGTCCAAGAGACCCAGTACTTC.

This clone was recorded only once. The V call is TRBV7-2, the J call TRBJ1-2; 7 nucleotides line up with TRBD1. V dropped 4 bases and J dropped 4; count of bases not matched to a gene: 9. The CDR3 is made up of 15 amino acids. CDR1 and CDR2 (germline): SGHTA, FQGNSA. DNA for the CDR3: TGTGCCAGCAGCTACTCGGGACAGCTCTCCTATGGCTACACCTTC. Its protein is CASSYSGQLSYGYTF.

V usage is TRBV4-3 and J usage is TRBJ2-1; 8 positions agree with TRBD1. V dropped 1 base and J dropped 8; count of bases not matched to a gene: 7. The CDR3 loop spans 15 amino acids. Germline CDR1 LGHNA, CDR2 YSLEER. CDR3 nucleotides: TGCGCCAGCAGCCAAGGGACAGGGAGTTTCGATGAGCAGTTCTTC. Encoded protein: CASSQGTGSFDEQFF.

This clone occurred a few times. The chain uses TRBV21-1 and TRBJ2-1; the table's D call, TRBD2, has no DNA check behind it. TRBV21-1 is reported as a pseudogene. This CDR3 has 15 residues. This CDR3 is CASSTTRTSKTEQFF. As DNA, the CDR3 is TGTGCCAGCAGCACCACCAGGACTAGCAAGACTGAGCAGTTCTTC.

The chain has TRBV5-1 and TRBJ1-1, with TRBD1 matching 9 bases. Trimming took 4 bases from V and 2 from J; bases not matched to a gene: 9. CDR1 and CDR2 (germline): SGHRS, YFSETQ. The CDR3 loop spans 16 amino acids. The CDR3 DNA follows: TGCGCCAGCAGCCTGGGGGACAGGGTTAGAAACACTGAAGCTTTCTTT. Its translation is CASSLGDRVRNTEAFF.

This chain joins TRBV30 and TRBJ2-3, with D tentatively TRBD1 (5 bases). CDR1 is GTSNPN, CDR2 SVGIG, per germline (reference sequence). The V end was cut by 5 bases, the J end by 6 bases, with 18 bases between. The CDR3 is 14 amino acids. The CDR3 DNA reads TGTGCCTGGGGCCCCCTCAGGGCGGTGGATACGCAGTATTTT. Amino acid sequence: CAWGPLRAVDTQYF.

The chain combines TRBV19 with TRBJ2-3, with 10 bases lining up with TRBD2. With V trimmed by 5 bases and J by 1 base, 9 bases remained unmatched. The CDR3 consists of 17 residues. From germline, CDR1 is LNHDA and CDR2 SQIVND (reference sequence). Here the CDR3 reads CASSSERGGLGTDTQYF. The CDR3 coding sequence is TGTGCCAGTAGTTCCGAGCGGGGGGGCCTGGGCACAGATACGCAGTATTTT.

About this clone itself: The junction departs from the called germline gene at one end, perhaps through a read error. The genes are TRBV7-7 and TRBJ2-1; TRBD2 agrees at 8 bases. This CDR3 has 15 residues. CDR1 is SSHAT and CDR2 is FNYEAQ in the germline V gene (reference sequence). The CDR3 coding sequence is TGTGCTAGCAGTTCGGGTAGCGGGGCTGGGAATGAGCAGTTCTTC. Protein sequence: CASSSGSGAGNEQFF.

The rearrangement joins TRBV2 to TRBJ1-2, with a tentative D call TRBD1 (6 bases). Germline loops: CDR1 SNHLY, CDR2 FYNNEI. The CDR3 totals 14 residues. The V end lost 8 bases, the J end lost 6 bases, and 19 bases lay between the germline ends. The CDR3 loop is CASEPSGEYDGYTF. As DNA, the CDR3 is TGTGCCAGCGAGCCATCAGGGGAGTACGATGGCTACACCTTC.

The gene calls are TRBV7-2 and TRBJ2-1, with a tentative D call TRBD1 (6 bases). V lost 3 bases and J lost 6, with 21 bases in between. The CDR3 contains 17 residues. CDR1 is SGHTA, CDR2 FQGNSA, per germline. The CDR3 protein is CASSFQGGVYNSNEQFF. The CDR3 DNA reads as TGTGCCAGCAGCTTCCAAGGGGGAGTCTATAACTCCAATGAGCAGTTCTTC.

The chain joins TRBV6-1 to TRBJ1-2, with D hard to call. This CDR3 has 11 residues. The V end lost 6 bases, the J end lost 7 bases, and 9 bases lay between the germline ends. Germline V gene sequence: CDR1 MNHNS, CDR2 SASEGT. In DNA, the CDR3 is TGTGCCAGCAGAGCCGCGGTTGGCTACACCTTC. This sequence encodes CASRAAVGYTF.

The chain links TRBV10-3 to TRBJ2-2; no clear D gene. This CDR3 region has 14 residues. CDR1 is ENHRY, CDR2 SYGVKD, per germline. Between the trimmed V and J ends, which lost 3 bases and 6 bases, there was a span of 11 bases. The CDR3 DNA reads TGTGCCATCAGTGATGAGGTTCGGCCCGGGGAGCTGTTTTTT. This gives the protein CAISDEVRPGELFF.

This rearrangement joins TRBV5-1 to TRBJ2-3; 9 nucleotides line up with TRBD2. This CDR3 is built from 16 residues. Germline CDR1 and CDR2: SGHRS and YFSETQ. Trimming at V came to 0 bases and at J to 3 bases, leaving 5 bases not matched to a gene. The CDR3: CASSLVSSGTTDTQYF. The CDR3 DNA sequence: TGCGCCAGCAGCTTGGTTTCTAGCGGGACGACAGATACGCAGTATTTT.

V gene TRBV19 combines with J gene TRBJ1-3; 8 bases line up with TRBD1. The germline gives CDR1 LNHDA, CDR2 SQIVND (reference sequence). This CDR3 region has 17 residues. The V gene end was trimmed by 5 bases and the J gene end by 0 bases; junction bases not matched to a gene: 9. The CDR3 sequence is CASSADREGVSGNTIYF. The CDR3 DNA reads TGTGCCAGTAGTGCGGACAGGGAAGGGGTCTCTGGAAACACCATATATTTT.

The chain has TRBV28 and TRBJ2-7; the D is unclear. This CDR3 spans 13 amino acids. CDR1 and CDR2 from the germline V gene are MDHEN and SYDVKM. Deletions cut 3 bases from V and 0 bases from J, with 6 bases between. The CDR3 DNA follows: TGTGCCAGCAGTTTCGCAGGCTCCTACGAGCAGTACTTC. Residues: CASSFAGSYEQYF.

The J gene is TRBJ2-5, the V gene TRBV19, with 14 bases fitting TRBD2. The germline CDR1 and CDR2 sequences are LNHDA and SQIVND (reference sequence). V lost 5 bases and J lost 2; bases outside the gene matches: 4. The CDR3 has 16 amino acids. This chain's CDR3 is CASSWTSGGNQETQYF. The CDR3 coding sequence is TGTGCCAGTAGTTGGACTAGCGGGGGGAATCAAGAGACCCAGTACTTC.

Only one count was recorded for this clone. The V call is TRBV19, the J call TRBJ1-1, with 7 bases fitting TRBD1. Trimming at V came to 5 bases and at J to 3 bases, leaving 6 bases not matched to a gene. The germline CDR1 and CDR2 sequences are LNHDA and SQIVND (reference sequence). The CDR3 has 14 residues. The CDR3 sequence: CASSLWTGYTEAFF. CDR3 DNA sequence: TGTGCCAGTAGTCTCTGGACAGGTTACACTGAAGCTTTCTTT.